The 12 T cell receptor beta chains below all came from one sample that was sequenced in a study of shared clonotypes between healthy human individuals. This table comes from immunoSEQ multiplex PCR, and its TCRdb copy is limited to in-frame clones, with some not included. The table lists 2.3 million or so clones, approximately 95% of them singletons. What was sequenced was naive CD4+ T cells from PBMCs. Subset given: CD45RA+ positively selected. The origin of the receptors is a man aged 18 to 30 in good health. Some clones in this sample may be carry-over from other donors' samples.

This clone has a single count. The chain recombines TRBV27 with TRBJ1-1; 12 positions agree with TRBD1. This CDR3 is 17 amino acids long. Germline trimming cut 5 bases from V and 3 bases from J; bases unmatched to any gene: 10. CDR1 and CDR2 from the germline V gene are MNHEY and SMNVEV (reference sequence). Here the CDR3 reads CASSPSGTGGFDTEAFF. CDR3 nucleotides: TGTGCCAGCAGTCCCAGTGGGACAGGGGGCTTCGACACTGAAGCTTTCTTT.

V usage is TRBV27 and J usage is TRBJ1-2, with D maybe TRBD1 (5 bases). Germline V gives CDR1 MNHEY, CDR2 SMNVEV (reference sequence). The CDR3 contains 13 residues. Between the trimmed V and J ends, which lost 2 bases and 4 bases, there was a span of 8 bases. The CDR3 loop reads CASSLMGPYGYTF. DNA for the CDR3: TGTGCCAGCAGTTTAATGGGGCCCTATGGCTACACCTTC.

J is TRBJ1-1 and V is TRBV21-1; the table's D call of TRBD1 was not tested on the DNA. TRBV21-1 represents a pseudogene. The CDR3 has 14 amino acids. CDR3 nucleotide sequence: TGTGCCAGCACGACAGGGGACATGAACACTGAAGCTTTCTTT. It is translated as CASTTGDMNTEAFF.

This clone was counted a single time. The CDR3 DNA follows: TGTGCCAGTACCTGGACAGTGGGCGCCTACGAGCAGTACTTC. As protein: CASTWTVGAYEQYF. The rearrangement links TRBV19 to TRBJ2-7, with a tentative D call TRBD1 (6 bases). Trimming pared 7 bases from V and 2 bases from J, leaving 15 bases between. CDR3 size: 14 residues. CDR1 is LNHDA, CDR2 SQIVND, per germline (reference sequence).

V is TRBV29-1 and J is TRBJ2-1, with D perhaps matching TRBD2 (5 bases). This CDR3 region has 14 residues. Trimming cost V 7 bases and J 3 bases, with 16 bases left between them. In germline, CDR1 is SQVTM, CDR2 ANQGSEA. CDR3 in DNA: TGCAGCGCCGGCCGGCTAGCCAACTACAATGAGCAGTTCTTC. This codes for CSAGRLANYNEQFF.

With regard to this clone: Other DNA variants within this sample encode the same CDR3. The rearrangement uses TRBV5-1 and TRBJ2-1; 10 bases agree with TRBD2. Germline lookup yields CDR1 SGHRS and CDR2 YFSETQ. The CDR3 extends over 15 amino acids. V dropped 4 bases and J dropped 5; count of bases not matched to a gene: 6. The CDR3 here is CASSLGLATNNEQFF. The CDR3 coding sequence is TGCGCCAGCAGCCTGGGACTAGCGACAAACAATGAGCAGTTCTTC.

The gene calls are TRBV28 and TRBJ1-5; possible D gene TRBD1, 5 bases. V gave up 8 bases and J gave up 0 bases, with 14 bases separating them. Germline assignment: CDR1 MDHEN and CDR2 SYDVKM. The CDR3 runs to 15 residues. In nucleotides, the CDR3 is TGTGCCAGCGACCGTGGACACTATAGCAATCAGCCCCAGCATTTT. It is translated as CASDRGHYSNQPQHF.

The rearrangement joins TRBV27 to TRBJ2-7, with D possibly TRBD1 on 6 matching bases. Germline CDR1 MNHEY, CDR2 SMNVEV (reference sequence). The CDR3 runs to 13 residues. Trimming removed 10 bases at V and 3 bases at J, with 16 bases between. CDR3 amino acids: CATNRAGSYEQYF. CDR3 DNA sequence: TGTGCCACCAACAGGGCTGGTAGCTACGAGCAGTACTTC.

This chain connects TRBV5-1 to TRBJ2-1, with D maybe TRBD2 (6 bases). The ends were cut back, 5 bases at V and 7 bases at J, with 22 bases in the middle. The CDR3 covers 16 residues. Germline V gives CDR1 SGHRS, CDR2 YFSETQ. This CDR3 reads CASSLSAGSLDNEQFF. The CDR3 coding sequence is TGCGCCAGCAGTTTGTCGGCCGGGAGTCTTGATAATGAGCAGTTCTTC.

For the CDR3, the DNA is TGTGCCAGCAGCTCCGGCGCGCGGCTGGGAGATACGCAGTATTTT. Amino acid sequence: CASSSGARLGDTQYF. V and J are TRBV5-4 and TRBJ2-3; D gene uncertain. The germline gives CDR1 SGHNT, CDR2 YYREEE (reference sequence). Deletions cut 3 bases from V and 5 bases from J, with 16 bases between. The CDR3 consists of 15 residues.

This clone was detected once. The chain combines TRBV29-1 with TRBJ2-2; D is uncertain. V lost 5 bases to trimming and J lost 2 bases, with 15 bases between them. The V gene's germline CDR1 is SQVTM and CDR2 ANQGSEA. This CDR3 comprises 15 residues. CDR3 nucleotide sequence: TGCAGCGTTTCTCGAGGCGCGTCAAACACCGGGGAGCTGTTTTTT. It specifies CSVSRGASNTGELFF.

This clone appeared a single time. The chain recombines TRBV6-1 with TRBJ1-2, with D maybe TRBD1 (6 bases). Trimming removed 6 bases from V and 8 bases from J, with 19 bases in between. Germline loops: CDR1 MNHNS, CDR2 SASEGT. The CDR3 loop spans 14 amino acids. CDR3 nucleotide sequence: TGTGCCAGCAGCGAGAGACTTACAGGGTTAGGCTACACCTTC. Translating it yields CASSERLTGLGYTF.